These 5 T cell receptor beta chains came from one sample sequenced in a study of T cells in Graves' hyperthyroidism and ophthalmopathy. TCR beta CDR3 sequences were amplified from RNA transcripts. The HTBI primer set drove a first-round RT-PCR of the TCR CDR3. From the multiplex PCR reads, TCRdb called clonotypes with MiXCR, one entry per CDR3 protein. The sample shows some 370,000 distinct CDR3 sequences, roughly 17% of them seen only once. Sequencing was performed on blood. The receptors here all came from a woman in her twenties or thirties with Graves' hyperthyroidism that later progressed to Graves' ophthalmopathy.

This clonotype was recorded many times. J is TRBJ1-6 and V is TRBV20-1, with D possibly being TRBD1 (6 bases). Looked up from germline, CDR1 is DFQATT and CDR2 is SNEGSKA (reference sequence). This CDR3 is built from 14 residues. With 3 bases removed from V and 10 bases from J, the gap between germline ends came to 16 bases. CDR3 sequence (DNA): TGCAGTGCTAGTTCCACAGGGAGAGGGTCACCCCTCCACTTT. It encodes CSASSTGRGSPLHF.

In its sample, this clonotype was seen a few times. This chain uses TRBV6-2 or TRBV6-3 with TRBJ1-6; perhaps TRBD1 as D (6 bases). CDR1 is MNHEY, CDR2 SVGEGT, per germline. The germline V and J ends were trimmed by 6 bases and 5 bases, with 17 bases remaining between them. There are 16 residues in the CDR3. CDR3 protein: CASRYKWAGDNSPLHF. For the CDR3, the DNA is TGTGCCAGCAGATACAAGTGGGCAGGGGATAATTCACCCCTCCACTTT.

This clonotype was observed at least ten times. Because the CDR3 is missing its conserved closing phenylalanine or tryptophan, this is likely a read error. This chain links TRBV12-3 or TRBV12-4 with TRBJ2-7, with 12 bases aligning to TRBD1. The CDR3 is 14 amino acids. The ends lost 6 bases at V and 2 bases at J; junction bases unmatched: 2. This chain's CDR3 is CASRGQGATYEQYL. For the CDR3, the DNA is TGTGCCAGCAGGGGACAGGGGGCCACCTACGAGCAGTACCTC.

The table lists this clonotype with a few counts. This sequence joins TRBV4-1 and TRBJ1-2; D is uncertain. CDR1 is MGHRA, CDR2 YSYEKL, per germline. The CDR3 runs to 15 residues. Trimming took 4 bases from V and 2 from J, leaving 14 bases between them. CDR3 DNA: TGCGCCAGCAGCCCGCACGAGGGAAACAACTATGGCTACACCTTC. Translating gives CASSPHEGNNYGYTF.

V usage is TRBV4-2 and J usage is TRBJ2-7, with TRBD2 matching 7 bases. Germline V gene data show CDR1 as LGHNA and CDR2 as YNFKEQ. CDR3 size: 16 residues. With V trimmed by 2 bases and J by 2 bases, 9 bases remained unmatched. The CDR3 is CASSQFGGSVTYEQYF. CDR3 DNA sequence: TGTGCCAGCAGCCAATTCGGCGGGAGCGTTACCTACGAGCAGTACTTC.